The 19 T cell receptor beta chains listed next were all sequenced from one sample in a study of shared clonotypes between healthy human individuals. Data came from immunoSEQ multiplex PCR; TCRdb stores just in-frame clones and leaves some out. The table lists approximately 2.5 million clones, over 85% of them singletons. Specimen: naive CD4+ T cells from PBMCs. This sample's subset: CD45RA+ positively selected. The receptors shown here come from a man aged 18 to 35 in good health. Some clones in this sample may be carry-over from other donors' samples.

The rearrangement joins TRBV11-2 to TRBJ1-3, with no clear D. V dropped 0 bases and J dropped 0 bases, with 12 bases sitting between them. The CDR3 is made up of 17 amino acids. Per germline, CDR1 SGHAT and CDR2 FQNNGV. CDR3 DNA sequence: TGTGCCAGCAGCTTAGACGGGCAGAACCTCTCTGGAAACACCATATATTTT. Encoded protein: CASSLDGQNLSGNTIYF.

The rearrangement links TRBV18 to TRBJ1-1, with a weak D call TRBD1 (6 bases). With 1 base removed from V and 2 bases from J, the gap between germline ends came to 8 bases. Germline V gene lookup returns CDR1 KGHSH and CDR2 LQKENI. This CDR3 region has 14 residues. CDR3 DNA: TGTGCCAGCTCACCACGACAGGATAACACTGAAGCTTTCTTT. Its protein product is CASSPRQDNTEAFF. The full variable domain, its missing parts supplied by reference TRBV18 and TRBJ1-1, is NAGVMQNPRHLVRRRGQEARLRCSPMKGHSHVYWYRQLPEEGLKFMVYLQKENIIDESGMPKERFSAEFPKEGPSILRIQQVVRGDSAAYFCASSPRQDNTEAFFGQGTRLTVV.

The chain couples TRBV5-1 to TRBJ2-1; 10 bases fit TRBD2. CDR3 length equals 16 residues. V was pared by 1 base and J by 5 bases, with 6 bases of the junction left unmatched. The germline gives CDR1 SGHRS, CDR2 YFSETQ. The CDR3 sequence is CASSLNLAGAHNEQFF. As DNA, the CDR3 is TGCGCCAGCAGCTTGAATCTAGCGGGAGCCCACAATGAGCAGTTCTTC.

The chain recombines TRBV6-5 with TRBJ1-2; no clear D gene. The V end was cut by 6 bases, the J end by 3 bases, with 14 bases between. The CDR3 is 14 amino acids. Germline assignment: CDR1 MNHEY and CDR2 SVGAGI. Written as DNA, the CDR3 is TGTGCCAGCAGGTTGGGAGGTCCTGACTATGGCTACACCTTC. Protein: CASRLGGPDYGYTF.

The rearrangement uses TRBV9 and TRBJ2-4; D is possibly TRBD2 (6 bases). V dropped 4 bases and J dropped 6 bases, with 23 bases sitting between them. The CDR3 is 17 residues long. Looked up from germline, CDR1 is SGDLS and CDR2 is YYNGEE. The CDR3 DNA is TGTGCCAGCAGCTTGACCGGGACTTACGTTGAGGGAAACATTCAGTACTTC. Amino acids: CASSLTGTYVEGNIQYF.

The chain couples TRBV27 to TRBJ2-7; a possible D gene is TRBD1 (6 bases). Trimming took 2 bases from V and 2 from J, leaving 13 bases between them. The V gene's germline CDR1 is MNHEY and CDR2 SMNVEV (reference sequence). There are 15 residues in the CDR3. In nucleotides, the CDR3 is TGTGCCAGCAGTTTACAGGGGATGGTTACCTACGAGCAGTACTTC. It specifies CASSLQGMVTYEQYF.

This chain uses TRBV9 with TRBJ2-7; weak D call: TRBD1 (6 bases). Germline CDR1 SGDLS, CDR2 YYNGEE. The germline V and J ends were trimmed by 4 bases and 6 bases, with 17 bases remaining between them. CDR3 length: 14 amino acids. CDR3: CASSPEAGAGEQYF. CDR3 DNA: TGTGCCAGCAGCCCAGAGGCAGGGGCAGGCGAGCAGTACTTC. Drawing the rest from reference TRBV9 and TRBJ2-7, the complete variable domain is DSGVTQTPKHLITATGQRVTLRCSPRSGDLSVYWYQQSLDQGLQFLIQYYNGEERAKGNILERFSAQQFPDLHSELNLSSLELGDSALYFCASSPEAGAGEQYFGPGTRLTVT.

The J gene is TRBJ2-2, the V gene TRBV6-5; 7 bases map to TRBD1. Germline assignment: CDR1 MNHEY and CDR2 SVGAGI. The CDR3 totals 15 residues. V lost 5 bases and J lost 0; bases outside the gene matches: 3. The DNA of the CDR3 is TGTGCCAGCAGTCCCGGGACAGCGAACACCGGGGAGCTGTTTTTT. Its protein product is CASSPGTANTGELFF.

This clone was observed once. The chain links TRBV6-1 to TRBJ2-7; TRBD1 matches at 8 bases. V lost 1 base and J lost 2; bases outside the gene matches: 7. Germline-derived CDR1 and CDR2 are MNHNS and SASEGT. The CDR3 extends over 16 amino acids. CDR3 bases: TGTGCCAGCAGTGAAGTGATACAGGGGGTCGCCTACGAGCAGTACTTC. Translation gives CASSEVIQGVAYEQYF.

The chain has TRBV7-9 and TRBJ2-7; 10 bases align to TRBD2. Trimming at V came to 4 bases and at J to 3 bases, leaving 12 bases not matched to a gene. The CDR3 covers 17 residues. Germline V gene data show CDR1 as SEHNR and CDR2 as FQNEAQ (reference sequence). Here the CDR3 DNA reads TGTGCCAGCAGCTCACGGCAGGTGAGCGGGAGGGTCTACGAGCAGTACTTC. Translated: CASSSRQVSGRVYEQYF.

V and J are TRBV6-9 and TRBJ1-5; no clear D. CDR1 and CDR2 (germline): MNHGY, SVAAGI. The CDR3 is 14 residues long. V lost 3 bases, J lost 0 bases, and 6 bases lay in between. CDR3 bases: TGTGCCAGCAGTTACCGGTCTAGCAATCAGCCCCAGCATTTT. Protein product: CASSYRSSNQPQHF.

V usage is TRBV27 and J usage is TRBJ2-7, with D possibly matching TRBD2 (6 bases). CDR1 MNHEY and CDR2 SMNVEV come from the germline V gene (reference sequence). The length of the CDR3 is 14 residues. The ends were cut back, 3 bases at V and 2 bases at J, with 11 bases in the middle. The CDR3 DNA sequence: TGTGCCAGCAGTTTTCAGGGACTTACCTACGAGCAGTACTTC. It yields the protein CASSFQGLTYEQYF.

The V and J genes are TRBV5-1 and TRBJ1-1; D is undetermined. The germline V gene encodes CDR1 SGHRS and CDR2 YFSETQ. The CDR3 covers 15 residues. Trimming removed 3 bases at V and 2 bases at J, with 14 bases between. The CDR3 spells CASSSGSQINTEAFF. In nucleotides, the CDR3 is TGCGCCAGCAGCTCGGGCAGCCAAATTAACACTGAAGCTTTCTTT.

J is TRBJ2-4 and V is TRBV30, with TRBD1 identical over 10 bases. Germline CDR1 and CDR2: GTSNPN and SVGIG (reference sequence). The CDR3 consists of 14 residues. Trimming cost V 3 bases and J 1 base; bases outside gene matches: 0. CDR3: CAWRGQGAKNIQYF. CDR3 nucleotides: TGTGCCTGGAGGGGACAGGGGGCCAAAAACATTCAGTACTTC. The whole variable domain, remainder taken from reference TRBV30 and TRBJ2-4, is SQTIHQWPATLVQPVGSPLSLECTVEGTSNPNLYWYRQAAGRGLQLLFYSVGIGQISSEVPQNLSASRPQDRQFILSSKKLLLSDSGFYLCAWRGQGAKNIQYFGAGTRLSVL.

This clone was detected once. Other DNA sequences in this sample translate to the same CDR3. CDR3 region: CASSLAAGADTQYF. The CDR3, as DNA: TGTGCCAGCAGCTTAGCGGCTGGGGCGGATACGCAGTATTTT. V and J are TRBV11-2 and TRBJ2-3; D is possibly TRBD1 (5 bases). This CDR3 is 14 amino acids long. V was trimmed by 1 base and J by 6 bases, leaving 11 bases between them. From germline, CDR1 is SGHAT and CDR2 FQNNGV. Based on the CDR3 plus reference TRBV11-2 and TRBJ2-3, the full variable domain is EAGVAQSPRYKIIEKRQSVAFWCNPISGHATLYWYQQILGQGPKLLIQFQNNGVVDDSQLPKDRFSAERLKGVDSTLKIQPAKLEDSAVYLCASSLAAGADTQYFGPGTRLTVL.

The rearrangement joins TRBV5-1 to TRBJ2-3; D possibly corresponds to TRBD2 (6 bases). V lost 0 bases to trimming and J lost 1 base, with 15 bases between them. This CDR3 region has 17 residues. Germline CDR1 and CDR2: SGHRS and YFSETQ. DNA for the CDR3: TGCGCCAGCAGCTTGGGTTGGTCGGGAGACGGCACAGATACGCAGTATTTT. Translated: CASSLGWSGDGTDTQYF.

This clone appeared once. V usage is TRBV30 and J usage is TRBJ2-1; 11 bases fit TRBD2. Germline V gives CDR1 GTSNPN, CDR2 SVGIG (reference sequence). Germline trimming cut 3 bases from V and 8 bases from J; bases unmatched to any gene: 12. CDR3 length equals 16 residues. CDR3 bases: TGTGCCTGGAGACCCGGGGCACTAGCGGGAGAATATGAGCAGTTCTTC. Translation gives CAWRPGALAGEYEQFF.

The gene calls are TRBV30 and TRBJ2-2; a weak D match, TRBD2 (7 bases). The germline V and J ends were trimmed by 1 base and 10 bases, with 13 bases remaining between them. Germline assignment: CDR1 GTSNPN and CDR2 SVGIG (reference sequence). The CDR3 extends over 13 amino acids. CDR3 region: CAWSEQGGVELFF. The CDR3 DNA is TGTGCCTGGAGTGAACAGGGAGGGGTGGAGCTGTTTTTT.

On this clone: One end of the junction fails to match germline, which may point to a read error. V gene TRBV10-2 combines with J gene TRBJ2-5; D possibly corresponds to TRBD2 (8 bases). The CDR3 contains 12 residues. Per the germline V gene, CDR1 is WSHSY and CDR2 is SAAADI. This CDR3 reads CASREGTVGGDF. CDR3 in DNA: TGCGCCAGCAGGGAAGGGACAGTCGGGGGGGACTTC.